These 9 T cell receptor beta chains came from one sample sequenced in a study of prognosis after radiotherapy for stage I lung cancer. Two rounds of multiplex PCR amplified TCR beta CDR3 from genomic DNA. The use of primers specific to each TRBV and TRBJ gene characterized first-round PCR. TCRdb reanalysed the multiplex PCR reads using MiXCR and keeps one entry per CDR3 protein. The sample has about 21,000 distinct CDR3 sequences, approximately 43% seen once. The sample here was PBMCs, taken before or after stereotactic body radiation therapy (not recorded which). The source of these receptors is a donor of 50 years or more with non-small cell lung cancer.

The J gene is TRBJ2-1, the V gene TRBV6-1, with a weak D call TRBD1 (6 bases). CDR3 size: 14 residues. Germline CDR1 is MNHNS and CDR2 is SASEGT. Trimming shortened V by 7 bases and J by 4 bases, and 14 bases separated the two germline ends. The CDR3 DNA is TGTGCCAGCAATAAAGGGGGAGTGTACAATGAGCAGTTCTTC. This sequence encodes CASNKGGVYNEQFF.

This clonotype has at least ten counts. This chain uses TRBV6-4 with TRBJ2-1; unclear D gene. Germline V gene data show CDR1 as MRHNA and CDR2 as SNTAGT. The CDR3 length is 13 residues. V was shortened by 6 bases and J by 5 bases, with 11 bases between the two germline ends. CDR3 sequence (DNA): TGTGCCAGCAGCCAAGGGCCCAACAATGAGCAGTTCTTC. Encoded protein: CASSQGPNNEQFF.

In its sample, this clonotype was seen many times. The genes are TRBV6-1 and TRBJ2-7; 10 bases align to TRBD2. CDR1 and CDR2 from the germline V gene are MNHNS and SASEGT. The CDR3 extends over 15 amino acids. V was clipped by 3 bases and J by 2 bases; unmatched bases: 4. This chain's CDR3 is CASSDSGRRTYEQYF. DNA for the CDR3: TGTGCCAGCAGTGATAGCGGGAGGAGGACCTACGAGCAGTACTTC.

In this sample, this clonotype turned up many times. The chain uses TRBV28 and TRBJ1-2; D possibly corresponds to TRBD1 (6 bases). With 6 bases removed from V and 4 bases from J, the gap between germline ends came to 12 bases. This CDR3 is 13 amino acids long. Germline V lookup: CDR1 MDHEN, CDR2 SYDVKM. The CDR3 DNA reads TGTGCCAGCAGACTAGGGGGTGGCTATGGCTACACCTTC. Amino acid sequence: CASRLGGGYGYTF.

J is TRBJ2-7 and V is TRBV28; 13 nucleotides agree with TRBD2. CDR1 MDHEN and CDR2 SYDVKM come from the germline V gene. CDR3 length equals 16 residues. Germline trimming cut 7 bases from V and 6 bases from J; bases unmatched to any gene: 12. CDR3 loop: CASITSGRAPPGEQYF. CDR3 DNA: TGTGCCAGCATCACTAGCGGGAGGGCCCCTCCTGGCGAGCAGTACTTC. Drawing the rest from reference TRBV28 and TRBJ2-7, the complete variable domain is DVKVTQSSRYLVKRTGEKVFLECVQDMDHENMFWYRQDPGLGLRLIYFSYDVKMKEKGDIPEGYSVSREKKERFSLILESASTNQTSMYLCASITSGRAPPGEQYFGPGTRLTVT.

This clonotype ranks as medium-sized. The chain joins TRBV6-1 to TRBJ2-3; 9 bases line up with TRBD2. The CDR3 has 17 residues. Germline CDR1 is MNHNS and CDR2 is SASEGT. V lost 5 bases to trimming and J lost 3 bases; unmatched junction nucleotides: 12. In DNA, the CDR3 is TGTGCCAGCAGTCCCCGACTAGCGGAGAGGGGGACAGATACGCAGTATTTT. Protein product: CASSPRLAERGTDTQYF.

This clonotype showed up many times. The chain has TRBV5-1 and TRBJ2-3; TRBD2 agrees at 9 bases. With 5 bases clipped from V and 1 base from J, the junction kept 8 bases outside the gene matches. The CDR3 runs to 16 residues. Germline loops: CDR1 SGHRS, CDR2 YFSETQ. CDR3 sequence (DNA): TGCGCCAGCAGTGAAGCGGGAGGCCTGGGCACAGATACGCAGTATTTT. Its translation: CASSEAGGLGTDTQYF.

This clonotype was recorded many times. The rearrangement joins TRBV27 to TRBJ1-1; 7 nucleotides match TRBD1. This CDR3 is built from 12 residues. Germline CDR1 and CDR2: MNHEY and SMNVEV (reference sequence). J lost 4 bases, V lost 5 bases, and 1 base had no gene match. Here the CDR3 reads CASSQGGTEAFF. The CDR3 coding sequence is TGTGCCAGCAGTCAGGGGGGCACTGAAGCTTTCTTT.

To note about this clonotype: At one boundary the junction diverges from the germline segment, which might be a read error. This chain connects TRBV11-2 to TRBJ1-1; maybe TRBD1 (5 bases). The CDR3 spans 14 residues. Germline loops: CDR1 SGHAT, CDR2 FQNNGV. The CDR3 loop reads CASSSQEPNNEAFF. As DNA, the CDR3 is TGTGCCAGCAGCTCACAGGAGCCGAACAATGAAGCTTTCTTT.